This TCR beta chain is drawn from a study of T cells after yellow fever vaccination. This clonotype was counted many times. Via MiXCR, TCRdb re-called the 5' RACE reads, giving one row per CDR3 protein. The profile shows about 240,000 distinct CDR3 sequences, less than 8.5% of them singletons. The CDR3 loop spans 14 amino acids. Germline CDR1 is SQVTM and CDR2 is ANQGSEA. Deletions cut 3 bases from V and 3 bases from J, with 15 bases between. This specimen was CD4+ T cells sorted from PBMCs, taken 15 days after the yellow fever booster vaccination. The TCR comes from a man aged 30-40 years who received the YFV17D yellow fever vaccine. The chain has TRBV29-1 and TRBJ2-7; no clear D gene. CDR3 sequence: CSVDGRKPGYEQYF. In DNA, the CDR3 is TGCAGCGTTGATGGGCGGAAACCCGGCTACGAGCAGTACTTC.